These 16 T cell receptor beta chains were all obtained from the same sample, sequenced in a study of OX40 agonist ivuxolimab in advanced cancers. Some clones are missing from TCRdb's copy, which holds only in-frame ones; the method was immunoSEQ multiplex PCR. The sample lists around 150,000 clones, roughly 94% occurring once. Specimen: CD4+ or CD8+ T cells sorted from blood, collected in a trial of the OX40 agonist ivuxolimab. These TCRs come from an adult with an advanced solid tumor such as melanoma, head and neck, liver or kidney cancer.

The CDR3 nucleotides read TGTGCCAGCAGTGACCCCGGGACTAGCGGTATCTACGAGCAGTACTTC. It encodes CASSDPGTSGIYEQYF. V gene TRBV2 combines with J gene TRBJ2-7, with TRBD2 matching over 11 bases. The ends lost 3 bases at V and 3 bases at J; junction bases unmatched: 7. The CDR3 length is 16 residues. Germline V CDR1 and CDR2: SNHLY, FYNNEI.

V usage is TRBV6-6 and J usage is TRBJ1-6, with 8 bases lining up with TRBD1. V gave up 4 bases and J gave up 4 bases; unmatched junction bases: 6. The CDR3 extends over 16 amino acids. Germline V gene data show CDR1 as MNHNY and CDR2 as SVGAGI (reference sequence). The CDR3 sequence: CASSSGQGPYNSPLHF. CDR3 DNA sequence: TGTGCCAGCAGTTCTGGACAGGGCCCATATAATTCACCCCTCCACTTT.

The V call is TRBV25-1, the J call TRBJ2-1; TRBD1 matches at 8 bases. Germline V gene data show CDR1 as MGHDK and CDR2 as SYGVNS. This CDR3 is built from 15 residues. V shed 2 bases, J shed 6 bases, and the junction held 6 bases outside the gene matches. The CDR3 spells CASSELQGAGNEQFF. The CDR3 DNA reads TGTGCCAGCAGTGAACTCCAGGGGGCGGGCAATGAGCAGTTCTTC.

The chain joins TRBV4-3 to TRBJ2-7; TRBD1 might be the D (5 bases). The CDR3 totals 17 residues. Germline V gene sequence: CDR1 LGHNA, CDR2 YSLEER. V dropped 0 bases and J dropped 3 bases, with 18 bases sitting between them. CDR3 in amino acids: CASSQDTPRQGVYEQYF. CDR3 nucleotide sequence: TGCGCCAGCAGCCAAGATACCCCCCGCCAGGGCGTCTACGAGCAGTACTTC.

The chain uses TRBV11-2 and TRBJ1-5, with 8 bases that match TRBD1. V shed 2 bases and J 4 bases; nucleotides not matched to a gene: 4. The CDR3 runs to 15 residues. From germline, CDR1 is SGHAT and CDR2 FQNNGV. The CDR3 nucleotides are TGTGCCAGCAGCTTACGCGGGGACAGGAATCAGCCCCAGCATTTT. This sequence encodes CASSLRGDRNQPQHF.

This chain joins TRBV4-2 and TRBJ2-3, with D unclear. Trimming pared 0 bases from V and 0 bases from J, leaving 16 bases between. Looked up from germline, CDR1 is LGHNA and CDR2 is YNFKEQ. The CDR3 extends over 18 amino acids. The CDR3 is CASSQEFREARSTDTQYF. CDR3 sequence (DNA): TGTGCCAGCAGCCAAGAATTTCGTGAGGCGCGTAGCACAGATACGCAGTATTTT.

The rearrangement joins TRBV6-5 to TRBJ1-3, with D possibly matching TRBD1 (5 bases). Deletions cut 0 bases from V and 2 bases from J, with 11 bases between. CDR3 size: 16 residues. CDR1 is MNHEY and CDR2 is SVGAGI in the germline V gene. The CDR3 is CASSYSMGRAGNTIYF. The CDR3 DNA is TGTGCCAGCAGTTACTCGATGGGCAGGGCTGGAAACACCATATATTTT.

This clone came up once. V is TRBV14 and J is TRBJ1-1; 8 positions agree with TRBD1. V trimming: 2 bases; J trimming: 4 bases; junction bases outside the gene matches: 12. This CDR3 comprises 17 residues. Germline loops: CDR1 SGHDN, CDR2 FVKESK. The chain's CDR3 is CASSQQPLTGGGTEAFF. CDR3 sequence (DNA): TGTGCCAGCAGCCAACAGCCCCTAACAGGGGGGGGCACTGAAGCTTTCTTT.

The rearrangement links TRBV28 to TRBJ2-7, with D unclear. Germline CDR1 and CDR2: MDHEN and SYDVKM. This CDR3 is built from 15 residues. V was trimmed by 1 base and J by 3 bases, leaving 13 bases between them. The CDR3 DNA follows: TGTGCCAGCAGTTTATTCGGGCAGGCCTACTACGAGCAGTACTTC. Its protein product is CASSLFGQAYYEQYF.

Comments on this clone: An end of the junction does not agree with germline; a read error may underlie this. The CDR3 region is CASSLGGDRNEQFF. CDR3 in DNA: TGTGCTAGCAGCTTAGGGGGAGACCGCAATGAGCAGTTCTTC. The chain combines TRBV7-7 with TRBJ2-1, with D perhaps TRBD1 (6 bases). Germline V lookup: CDR1 SSHAT, CDR2 FNYEAQ (reference sequence). This CDR3 region has 14 residues.

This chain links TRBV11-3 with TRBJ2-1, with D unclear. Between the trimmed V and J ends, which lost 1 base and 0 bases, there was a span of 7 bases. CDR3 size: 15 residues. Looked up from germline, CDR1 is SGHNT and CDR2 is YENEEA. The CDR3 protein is CASSLAGHSYNEQFF. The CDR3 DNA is TGTGCCAGCAGCTTAGCGGGCCACTCCTACAATGAGCAGTTCTTC.

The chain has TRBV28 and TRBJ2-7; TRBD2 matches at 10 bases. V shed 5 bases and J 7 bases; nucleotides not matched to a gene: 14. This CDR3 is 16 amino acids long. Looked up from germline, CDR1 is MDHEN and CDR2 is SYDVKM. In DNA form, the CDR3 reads TGTGCCAGCAGTGAGAGACGGACTAGCGGCCTGGGGGAGCAGTACTTC. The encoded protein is CASSERRTSGLGEQYF.

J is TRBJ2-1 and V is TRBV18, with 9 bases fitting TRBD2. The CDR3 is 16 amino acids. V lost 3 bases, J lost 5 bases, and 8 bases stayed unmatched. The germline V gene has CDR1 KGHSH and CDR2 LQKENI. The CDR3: CASSPGRGGLHNEQFF. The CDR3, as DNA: TGTGCCAGCTCACCGGGGCGGGGGGGCCTCCACAATGAGCAGTTCTTC.

CDR3 protein: CASTVAGVGSSEQYF. In DNA, the CDR3 is TGTGCCAGCACCGTAGCGGGAGTAGGTTCTTCCGAGCAGTACTTC. The chain has TRBV7-9 and TRBJ2-7; 9 bases map to TRBD2. The V and J ends lost 7 bases and 6 bases, in that order; junction bases with no gene match: 13. The germline gives CDR1 SEHNR, CDR2 FQNEAQ (reference sequence). There are 15 residues in the CDR3.

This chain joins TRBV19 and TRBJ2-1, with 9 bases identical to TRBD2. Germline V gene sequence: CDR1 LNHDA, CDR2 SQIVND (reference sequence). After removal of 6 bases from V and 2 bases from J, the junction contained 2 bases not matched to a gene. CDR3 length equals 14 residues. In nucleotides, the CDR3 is TGTGCCAGTAGACCTAGCGGGGCCTACAATGAGCAGTTCTTC. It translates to CASRPSGAYNEQFF.

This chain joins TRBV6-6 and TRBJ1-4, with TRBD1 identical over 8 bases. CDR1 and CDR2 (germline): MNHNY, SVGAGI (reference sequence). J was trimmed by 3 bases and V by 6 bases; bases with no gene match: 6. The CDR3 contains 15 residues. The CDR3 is CASSTDRGANEKLFF. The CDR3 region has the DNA TGTGCCAGCAGCACCGACAGGGGAGCTAATGAAAAACTGTTTTTT.